This TCR beta chain was documented in a study of cytomegalovirus exposure and HLA in healthy donors. Findings and caveats of the study: Highest at DRB1 and lowest at HLA-C, TCR association rates differed among HLA loci in a later analysis.

Per the germline V gene, CDR1 is MGHRA and CDR2 is YSYEKL. This CDR3 spans 17 amino acids. Trimming cost V 0 bases and J 0 bases, with 15 bases left between them. In the case of this clone: Its antigen remains unknown.

PCR was performed using 60 Vbeta and 13 Jbeta primers. This table comes from immunoSEQ multiplex PCR, and its TCRdb copy is limited to in-frame clones, with some not included. The sample lists 200,000 to 300,000 clones; about 80% were seen once. This clonotype originated in a woman aged 40 to 50 in good health and CMV-seropositive. J is TRBJ2-7 and V is TRBV4-1; D is possibly TRBD1 (5 bases). Sequenced sample: PBMCs. The CDR3 nucleotides are TGCGCCAGCAGCCAAGACCTCATTCAGGGTATCTCCTACGAGCAGTACTTC. This gives the protein CASSQDLIQGISYEQYF.